This T cell receptor (beta chain) was recorded in a study of T-cell memory formation after mild COVID-19. General observations from the study: CD4/CD8 balance characterized clones contracting day 15 to 85, and CD4+ skew characterized later expanders. Some SARS-CoV-2-responding clones were already detected in memory before infection.

A single record per CDR3 protein comes from TCRdb applying MiXCR to the 5' RACE reads. The table lists fewer than 350,000 distinct CDR3 sequences, 13% to 15% of them singletons. V was pared by 0 bases and J by 5 bases, with 10 bases between. Germline values: CDR1 SGHTA, CDR2 FQGNSA. The CDR3 sequence is 14 residues long. This clonotype came up many times. Its antigen is currently unknown. Material: PBMCs or a T cell subset sorted from them (not recorded which). The chain couples TRBV7-2 to TRBJ1-1; no definite D call. The receptor was isolated from a man younger than 30 who had mild COVID-19 (a few samples of this study predate the infection). Cell type and time point are not known. In nucleotides, the CDR3 is TGTGCCAGCAGCTTAGCGGCGGGTAGGACTGAAGCTTTCTTT. Translating gives CASSLAAGRTEAFF. Full variable domain (missing parts from reference TRBV7-2 and TRBJ1-1): GAGVSQSPSNKVTEKGKDVELRCDPISGHTALYWYRQSLGQGLEFLIYFQGNSAPDKSGLPSDRFSAERTGGSVSTLTIQRTQQEDSAVYLCASSLAAGRTEAFFGQGTRLTVV.